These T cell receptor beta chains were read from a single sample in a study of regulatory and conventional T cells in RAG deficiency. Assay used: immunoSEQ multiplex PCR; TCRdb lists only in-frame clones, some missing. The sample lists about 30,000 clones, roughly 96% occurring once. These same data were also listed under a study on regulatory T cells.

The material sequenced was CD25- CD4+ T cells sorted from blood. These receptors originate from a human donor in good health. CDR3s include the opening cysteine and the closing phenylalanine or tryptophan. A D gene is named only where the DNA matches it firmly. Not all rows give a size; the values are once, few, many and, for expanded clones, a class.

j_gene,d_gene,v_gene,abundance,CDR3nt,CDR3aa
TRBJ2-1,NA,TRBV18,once,TGTGCCAGCTCACCATCTACAGGGTCGGGTGAGCAGTTCTTC,CASSPSTGSGEQFF
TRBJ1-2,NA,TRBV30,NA,TGTGCCTGGAGCGGAACAGGGCTTAATGGCTACACCTTC,CAWSGTGLNGYTF
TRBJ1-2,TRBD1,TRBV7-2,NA,TGTGCCAGCAGCCTGACAGGGGGCGCGTTTAACTATGGCTACACCTTC,CASSLTGGAFNYGYTF
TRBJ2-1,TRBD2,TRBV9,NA,TGTGCCAGCACCCTAAGGGGACTAGATAGCAATGAGCAGTTCTTC,CASTLRGLDSNEQFF
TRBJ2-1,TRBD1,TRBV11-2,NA,TGTGCCAGCAGCTTATGGACAGGGGGAGGCGATGAGCAGTTCTTC,CASSLWTGGGDEQFF
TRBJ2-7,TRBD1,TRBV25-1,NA,TGTGCCAGCGGACGGGACAGCTCCTACGAGCAGTACTTC,CASGRDSSYEQYF
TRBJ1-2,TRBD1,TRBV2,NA,TGTGCCAGCATACAGGGGAAAGGGACAGTAAATGGCTACACCTTC,CASIQGKGTVNGYTF
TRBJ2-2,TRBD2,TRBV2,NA,TGTGCCAGCAGGAGGGGACTAGCGGGGGGGCCCGGGGAGCTGTTTTTT,CASRRGLAGGPGELFF
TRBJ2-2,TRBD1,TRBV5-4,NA,TGTGCCAGCAGCTTGGGAGGGGGCCCCGGGGAGCTGTTTTTT,CASSLGGGPGELFF
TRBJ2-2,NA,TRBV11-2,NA,TGTGCCAGCGCCCGGGACATTCAAAACACCGGGGAGCTGTTTTTT,CASARDIQNTGELFF
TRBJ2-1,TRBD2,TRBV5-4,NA,TGTGCCAGCAGCTTGGGCAGCGGGAGGCCCTGGAGTGAGCAGTTCTTC,CASSLGSGRPWSEQFF
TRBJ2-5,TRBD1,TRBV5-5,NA,TGTGCCAGCAGCCGGACAGGGGAGACCCAGTACTTC,CASSRTGETQYF
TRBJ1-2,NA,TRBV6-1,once,TGTGCCAGCAGTGAACAGGGTGCGGAGTCCTATGGCTACACCTTC,CASSEQGAESYGYTF
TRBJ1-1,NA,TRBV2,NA,TGTGCCAGCAGTGCCATCAGGGTAGCCACCTCTGAAGCTTTCTTT,CASSAIRVATSEAFF
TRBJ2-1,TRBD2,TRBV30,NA,TGTGCCTGGAGCGAGATAGCGGGAGAGAACAATGAGCAGTTCTTC,CAWSEIAGENNEQFF
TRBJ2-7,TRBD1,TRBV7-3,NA,TGTGCCAGCAGCCAAACCGGGACAGGGTGGACTTACGAGCAGTACTTC,CASSQTGTGWTYEQYF
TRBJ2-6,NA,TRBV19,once,TGTGCCAGTAGTCGGACAGCCTACTCCTCTGGGGCCAACGTCCTGACTTTC,CASSRTAYSSGANVLTF
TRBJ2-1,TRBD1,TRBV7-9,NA,TGTGCCAGCAGCCAGCAGACAGGGGGCCTTAACAATGAGCAGTTCTTC,CASSQQTGGLNNEQFF
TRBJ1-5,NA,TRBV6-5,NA,TGTGCCAGCAGTGAAGATGGGGGGTGGCAGCCCCAGCATTTT,CASSEDGGWQPQHF
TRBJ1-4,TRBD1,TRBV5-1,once,TGCGCCAGCAGCAGGGGACAGGGGGGATACGTTGAAAAACTGTTTTTT,CASSRGQGGYVEKLFF
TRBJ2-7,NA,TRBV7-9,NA,TGTGCCAGCAGCAAGGGACTTTCCTACGAGCAGTACTTC,CASSKGLSYEQYF
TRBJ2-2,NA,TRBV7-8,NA,TGTGCCAGCAGCTCTAAGAACACCGGGGAGCTGTTTTTT,CASSSKNTGELFF
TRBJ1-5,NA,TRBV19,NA,TGTGCCAGTAGTAGCAGGGTCCGACAGCCCCAGCATTTT,CASSSRVRQPQHF
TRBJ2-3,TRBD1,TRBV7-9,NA,TGTGCCAGCAGCTTAGTGAGGACAGGAGAAGATACGCAGTATTTT,CASSLVRTGEDTQYF
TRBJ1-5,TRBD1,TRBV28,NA,TGTGCCAGCAGTTCACGGACAGGGGCCCTCAATCAGCCCCAGCATTTT,CASSSRTGALNQPQHF
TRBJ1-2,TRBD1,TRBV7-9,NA,TGTGCCAGCAGCTCGTACTCGGGACAGGGGGTAGGCTACACCTTC,CASSSYSGQGVGYTF
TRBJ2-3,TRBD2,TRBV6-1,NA,TGTGCCAGCAGTCGCCTAGCGGGGGCCACAGATACGCAGTATTTT,CASSRLAGATDTQYF
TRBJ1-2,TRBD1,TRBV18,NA,TGTGCCAGCTCACCCCCGGACAGGGTACGCTACACCTTC,CASSPPDRVRYTF
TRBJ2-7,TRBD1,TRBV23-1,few,TGCGCCAGCAGTCGTGACAGGGTCACCTACGAGCAGTACTTC,CASSRDRVTYEQYF
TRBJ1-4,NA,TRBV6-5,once,TGTGCCAGCAGTTACGGGGGGGCAACTAATGAAAAACTGTTTTTT,CASSYGGATNEKLFF
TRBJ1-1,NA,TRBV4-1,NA,TGCGCCAGCAGCCACGCCCTCAGACTTATTAATGAAAGGACTGAAGCTTTCTTT,CASSHALRLINERTEAFF
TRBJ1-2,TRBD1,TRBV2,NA,TGTGCCAGCAGTGAATTTCTTATAGGACAGGGATCCTATGGCTACACCTTC,CASSEFLIGQGSYGYTF
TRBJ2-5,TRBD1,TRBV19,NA,TGTGCCAGTAGTATCATGGGGACAGGGGGCCAAGAGACCCAGTACTTC,CASSIMGTGGQETQYF
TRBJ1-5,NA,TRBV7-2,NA,TGTGCCAGCAGCCCCTTTCCGGGGGAGAATCAGCCCCAGCATTTT,CASSPFPGENQPQHF
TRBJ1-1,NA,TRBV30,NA,TGTGCCTGGGCGTTATACACTGAAGCTTTCTTT,CAWALYTEAFF
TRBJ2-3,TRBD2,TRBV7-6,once,TGTGCCAGCAGCTCAGAAAGCGGGGGCCTTGGCACAGATACGCAGTATTTT,CASSSESGGLGTDTQYF
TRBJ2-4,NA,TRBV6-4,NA,TGTGCCAGCTGTTCGAGCTTACTTCTAGCCAAAAACATTCAGTACTTC,CASCSSLLLAKNIQYF
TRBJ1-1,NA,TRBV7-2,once,TGTGCCAGCAGCTTCCAACAGGATCGGGCGACTGAAGCTTTCTTT,CASSFQQDRATEAFF
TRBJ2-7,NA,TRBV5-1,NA,TGCGCCAGCAGGGCCCGCGTTAGGGGCGACGAGCAGTACTTC,CASRARVRGDEQYF
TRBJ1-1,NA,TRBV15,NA,TGTGCCACCAGCAGAGATGAGGCCGACGGGAACACTGAAGCTTTCTTT,CATSRDEADGNTEAFF
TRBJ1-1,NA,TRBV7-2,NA,TGTGCCAGCAGCCCCGGGGGTAGGTTGAACACTGAAGCTTTCTTT,CASSPGGRLNTEAFF
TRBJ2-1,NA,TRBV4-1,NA,TGCGCCAGCAGCCAAGTTCAGGGGCTCTCCTACAATGAGCAGTTCTTC,CASSQVQGLSYNEQFF
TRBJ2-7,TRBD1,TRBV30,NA,TGTGCCTGGAGAGGGACAGGAAAATACGAGCAGTACTTC,CAWRGTGKYEQYF
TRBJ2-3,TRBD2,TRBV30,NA,TGTGCCGGAAAGCGGGGGGGCACAGATACGCAGTATTTT,CAGKRGGTDTQYF
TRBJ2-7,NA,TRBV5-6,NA,TGTGCCAGCAGCTTGTATGCAGTCGGGGAGCAGTACTTC,CASSLYAVGEQYF
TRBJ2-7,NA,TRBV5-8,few,TGTGCCAGCAGCTTGGGGGGCAGGTCAACACACTACGAGCAGTACTTC,CASSLGGRSTHYEQYF
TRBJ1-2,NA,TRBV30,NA,TGTGCCTGGAGTGTAAAGCTTTATGGCTACACCTTC,CAWSVKLYGYTF
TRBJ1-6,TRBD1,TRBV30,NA,TGTGCCTGGTGCACCAGGGGGCTGAATTCACCCCTCCACTTT,CAWCTRGLNSPLHF
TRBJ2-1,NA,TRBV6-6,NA,TGTGCCAGCACAGGAAATGAGCAGTTCTTC,CASTGNEQFF
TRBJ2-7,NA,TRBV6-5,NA,TGTGCCAGCAGTTTCGGTTTGTCCTACGAGCAGTACTTC,CASSFGLSYEQYF
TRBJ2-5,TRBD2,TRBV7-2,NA,TGTGCCAGCAGCTCAGGACTAGCGGTAAACCAAGAGACCCAGTACTTC,CASSSGLAVNQETQYF
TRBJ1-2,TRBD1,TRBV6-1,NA,TGTGCCAGCAGTGGGTCTCCTGGGACAGCTAACTATGGCTACACCTTC,CASSGSPGTANYGYTF
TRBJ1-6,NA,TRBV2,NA,TGTGCCAGCAGTCTTCCCGCAGGGAATAATAATTCCCCCCTCCACTTT,CASSLPAGNNNSPLHF
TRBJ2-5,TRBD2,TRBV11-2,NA,TGTGCCAGCAGGAAATATATAGGGACTAGCGGGAGTCCCGATGAGACCCAGTACTTC,CASRKYIGTSGSPDETQYF
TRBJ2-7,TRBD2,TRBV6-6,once,TGTGCCAGCAGCCTCCCTAGCGGGAACCTCTACGAGCAGTACTTC,CASSLPSGNLYEQYF
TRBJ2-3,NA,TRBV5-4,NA,TGTGCCAGCAGCTTCCCCGGACCCGGGGGAGATACGCAGTATTTT,CASSFPGPGGDTQYF